The clone carrying this T cell receptor beta chain has a handful of counts. In the original analysis: Using reference gene primer amplification, nucleated cell counts were estimated. The repertoire was sequenced with immunoSEQ multiplex PCR; TCRdb's copy has only in-frame clones and lacks some. The DNA gave D and trimming, while V, J and clone size come from that table. This sample has around 93,000 clones, with approximately 77% found just once. The entry originates in a study of blood T cell repertoires in COVID-19. Study-wide background: T cells, B-cell-depleted T cells, or PBMCs supplied cDNA or gDNA.

This clonotype was obtained from a woman aged 80 or over with acute or convalescent COVID-19. The material sequenced was peripheral blood.

CDR3 protein: CASRGKDSLNSPLHF. CDR3 DNA sequence: TGTGCCAGCAGAGGAAAGGACAGCCTTAATTCACCCCTCCACTTT. V gene TRBV7-9 combines with J gene TRBJ1-6; tentative D call: TRBD1 (6 bases). The CDR3 totals 15 residues. Germline lookup yields CDR1 SEHNR and CDR2 FQNEAQ (reference sequence). V was cut by 6 bases and J by 6 bases, with 15 bases left in between.